Below, 20 T cell receptor beta chains from the same sample are listed, as sequenced in a study of T cell responses to AZD1222 COVID-19 vaccine. Profiled with immunoSEQ multiplex PCR; TCRdb holds only in-frame clones, not every one. The data contain 50,000 or so clones, 88% of them seen just once; the ten biggest clones take up about 15%. Material: peripheral blood, obtained on day 0 of AZD1222 vaccination. The receptors originated from an adult in good health.

This clone has just one count. The rearrangement joins TRBV18 to TRBJ1-4; D may be TRBD1 (5 bases). CDR1 is KGHSH and CDR2 is LQKENI in the germline V gene. Trimming stripped 1 base from V and 0 bases from J, with 9 bases between. This CDR3 has 16 residues. CDR3 amino acids: CASSPRGAATNEKLFF. CDR3 DNA: TGTGCCAGCTCACCACGAGGGGCTGCAACTAATGAAAAACTGTTTTTT.

J is TRBJ1-4 and V is TRBV7-9, with D perhaps TRBD1 (5 bases). The ends were cut back, 2 bases at V and 12 bases at J, with 19 bases in the middle. CDR3 length equals 15 residues. CDR1 and CDR2 (germline): SEHNR, FQNEAQ (reference sequence). The chain's CDR3 is CASSLTTGGPGELFF. DNA of the CDR3: TGTGCCAGCAGCTTAACTACAGGAGGCCCTGGGGAACTGTTTTTT.

The table lists this clone with a count of one. The gene calls are TRBV5-6 and TRBJ2-7, with no clear D. The CDR3 contains 14 residues. Germline values: CDR1 SGHDT, CDR2 YYEEEE. Trimming removed 0 bases from V and 2 bases from J, with 9 bases in between. As DNA, the CDR3 is TGTGCCAGCAGCTTGGGTCTCAGTGCCTACGAGCAGTACTTC. Translating gives CASSLGLSAYEQYF.

The chain couples TRBV19 to TRBJ1-1; 12 positions match TRBD1. The germline V gene has CDR1 LNHDA and CDR2 SQIVND (reference sequence). CDR3 length: 16 amino acids. The V and J ends lost 1 base and 7 bases, in that order; junction bases with no gene match: 7. The CDR3 is CASSIAGTGGAYEAFF. The CDR3 bases are TGTGCCAGTAGTATAGCCGGGACAGGGGGCGCCTATGAAGCTTTCTTT.

This sequence joins TRBV11-3 and TRBJ1-1; possibly TRBD1 for D (5 bases). Germline V gene data show CDR1 as SGHNT and CDR2 as YENEEA. V lost 5 bases to trimming and J lost 0 bases, with 16 bases between them. The CDR3 spans 16 residues. The CDR3 DNA sequence: TGTGCCAGCAGCCTCGGGGGAGGGGTGTTGAACACTGAAGCTTTCTTT. This sequence encodes CASSLGGGVLNTEAFF.

The chain has TRBV28 and TRBJ2-3; 13 nucleotides align to TRBD2. The V gene's germline CDR1 is MDHEN and CDR2 SYDVKM. The CDR3 covers 13 residues. J gave up 11 bases and V 7 bases, and 6 bases lay outside the gene matches. The CDR3 DNA sequence: TGTGCCAGCAAACTAGCGGGAGGGCAGAGGCAGTATTTT. This gives the protein CASKLAGGQRQYF.

The chain has TRBV1 and TRBJ2-5. TRBV1 is labeled a pseudogene. This CDR3 spans 16 amino acids. For the CDR3, the DNA is TGCACCAGCAGCCAACCCAAGGGTAAAGTAGGAGAGACCCAGTACTTC. Protein product: CTSSQPKGKVGETQYF.

The CDR3 loop reads CASSDDRVNGYTF. In DNA, the CDR3 is TGTGCCAGCAGTGACGACAGGGTGAATGGCTACACCTTC. V and J are TRBV2 and TRBJ1-2; TRBD1 matches 7 bases. The CDR3 extends over 13 amino acids. The V gene end was trimmed by 3 bases and the J gene end by 6 bases; junction bases not matched to a gene: 4. Germline V CDR1 and CDR2: SNHLY, FYNNEI.

J is TRBJ1-5 and V is TRBV5-5, with 11 bases fitting TRBD1. CDR1 is SGHKS and CDR2 is YYEKEE in the germline V gene (reference sequence). The ends lost 4 bases at V and 0 bases at J; junction bases unmatched: 9. CDR3 size: 18 residues. The CDR3 region has the DNA TGTGCCAGCAGCGCAGGGACAGGGGGGGCTTATAGCAATCAGCCCCAGCATTTT. It encodes CASSAGTGGAYSNQPQHF.

The CDR3 loop reads CASSTGQGSTEAFF. DNA for the CDR3: TGCGCCAGCAGTACCGGACAGGGGAGTACTGAAGCTTTCTTT. The rearrangement joins TRBV10-1 to TRBJ1-1; 9 bases align to TRBD1. The CDR3 consists of 14 residues. J gave up 5 bases and V 5 bases, and 6 bases lay outside the gene matches. The germline V gene has CDR1 WNHNN and CDR2 SYGVQD (reference sequence).

In its sample, this clone was seen a few times. The chain carries TRBV7-8 and TRBJ1-4; D unclear. The CDR3 consists of 13 residues. The germline V gene has CDR1 SGHVS and CDR2 FQNEAQ. The V end lost 3 bases, the J end lost 11 bases, and 13 bases lay between the germline ends. The CDR3 loop is CASSFGVFGKLFF. In DNA form, the CDR3 reads TGTGCCAGCAGCTTTGGGGTCTTCGGGAAACTGTTTTTT.

This chain joins TRBV5-4 and TRBJ1-5; 7 bases are shared with TRBD1. The CDR3 has 14 amino acids. The ends lost 6 bases at V and 0 bases at J; junction bases unmatched: 3. Germline-derived CDR1 and CDR2 are SGHNT and YYREEE (reference sequence). This CDR3 is CASTDRDSNQPQHF. The CDR3 DNA follows: TGTGCCAGCACCGACAGGGATAGCAATCAGCCCCAGCATTTT.

This clone was detected only once. V gene TRBV11-2 combines with J gene TRBJ2-1; D may be TRBD2 (7 bases). The CDR3 runs to 15 residues. Looked up from germline, CDR1 is SGHAT and CDR2 is FQNNGV. V shed 5 bases and J shed 6 bases, with 17 bases lying between them. Here the CDR3 DNA reads TGTGCCAGCAGCGGTCAGCGTGGGGGGGCCAATGAGCAGTTCTTC. Protein: CASSGQRGGANEQFF.

The V and J genes are TRBV29-1 and TRBJ2-5, with a possible D match to TRBD2 (5 bases). Trimming took 3 bases from V and 3 from J, leaving 11 bases between them. The CDR3 covers 13 residues. Per the germline V gene, CDR1 is SQVTM and CDR2 is ANQGSEA. The CDR3 nucleotides are TGCAGCGTTGAGGCTAGCCAGAAAGAGACCCAGTACTTC. Its translation is CSVEASQKETQYF.

V is TRBV12-3 or TRBV12-4 and J is TRBJ1-2; D gene unclear. CDR3 length: 13 amino acids. With 6 bases removed from V and 2 bases from J, the gap between germline ends came to 10 bases. The CDR3 DNA reads TGTGCCAGCAGCCCAAACAACAACTATGGCTACACCTTC. The encoded protein is CASSPNNNYGYTF.

The chain couples TRBV24-1 to TRBJ2-1; 8 bases line up with TRBD2. V lost 8 bases and J lost 7; bases outside the gene matches: 6. This CDR3 contains 13 residues. The germline gives CDR1 KGHDR, CDR2 SFDVKD. As DNA, the CDR3 is TGTGCCACCAAGAAAGCGGGAGAGAATGAGCAGTTCTTC. It specifies CATKKAGENEQFF.

There are a few counts of this clone. The J gene is TRBJ1-2, the V gene TRBV5-1; 8 bases fit TRBD1. V trimming: 2 bases; J trimming: 2 bases; junction bases outside the gene matches: 8. Germline assignment: CDR1 SGHRS and CDR2 YFSETQ. This CDR3 is 16 amino acids long. The CDR3 DNA reads TGCGCCAGCAGCTTCGGGGGGGACAGGACAAACTATGGCTACACCTTC. This codes for CASSFGGDRTNYGYTF.

CDR3 sequence (DNA): TGTGCCAGCACCCTCGACAGACCCGAGAATTCACCCCTCCACTTT. This codes for CASTLDRPENSPLHF. The V and J genes are TRBV7-9 and TRBJ1-6; TRBD1 might be the D (5 bases). The CDR3 contains 15 residues. The V end lost 7 bases, the J end lost 7 bases, and 17 bases lay between the germline ends. CDR1 and CDR2 from the germline V gene are SEHNR and FQNEAQ (reference sequence).

This chain connects TRBV5-5 to TRBJ2-3; D call uncertain. V dropped 0 bases and J dropped 4 bases, with 18 bases sitting between them. This CDR3 region has 17 residues. The germline V gene has CDR1 SGHKS and CDR2 YYEKEE (reference sequence). The CDR3: CASSLEPYGFDADTQYF. The CDR3 DNA is TGTGCCAGCAGCTTGGAACCCTACGGGTTCGACGCAGATACGCAGTATTTT.

V gene TRBV10-1 combines with J gene TRBJ2-2, with 10 bases lining up with TRBD2. The V segment lost 0 bases and the J segment 5 bases; nucleotides outside the gene matches: 6. The CDR3 covers 17 residues. CDR1 is WNHNN and CDR2 is SYGVQD in the germline V gene (reference sequence). CDR3 coding DNA: TGCGCCAGCAGTGAGTCTCTAGCGGGAGTAAAAACCGGGGAGCTGTTTTTT. Protein: CASSESLAGVKTGELFF.